These 7 T cell receptor beta chains were all obtained from the same sample, sequenced in a study of cytomegalovirus exposure and HLA in healthy donors. The assay was immunoSEQ multiplex PCR, and TCRdb's table has in-frame clones only and misses some. Seen here are more than 85,000 clones, approximately 89% observed once, and the top ten hold 1.5% to 2%. The sequencing input was PBMCs. The receptors here all came from a woman aged 18 to 35 in good health and CMV-seronegative.

The gene calls are TRBV5-6 and TRBJ1-1, with D hard to call. The CDR3 loop spans 15 amino acids. Trimming pared 3 bases from V and 5 bases from J, leaving 17 bases between. CDR1 is SGHDT and CDR2 is YYEEEE in the germline V gene. For the CDR3, the DNA is TGTGCCAGCAGCTCGGCCGACTACTGGAGGACTGAAGCTTTCTTT. Encoded protein: CASSSADYWRTEAFF.

This clone was counted many times. J is TRBJ1-4 and V is TRBV4-1, with D perhaps matching TRBD1 (6 bases). From germline, CDR1 is MGHRA and CDR2 YSYEKL. The CDR3 sequence is 15 residues long. Deletions cut 5 bases from V and 0 bases from J, with 10 bases between. CDR3 protein: CASSRGQTTNEKLFF. Written as DNA, the CDR3 is TGCGCCAGCAGCAGAGGACAGACAACTAATGAAAAACTGTTTTTT.

The V gene is TRBV28, the J gene TRBJ1-4; 7 bases map to TRBD1. The CDR3 is 15 residues long. J was trimmed by 2 bases and V by 6 bases; bases with no gene match: 6. CDR1 and CDR2 (germline): MDHEN, SYDVKM. The CDR3 loop is CASSPPGQTNEKLFF. As DNA, the CDR3 is TGTGCCAGCAGCCCACCGGGACAGACTAATGAAAAACTGTTTTTT.

The chain links TRBV27 to TRBJ2-5; tentative D call: TRBD2 (6 bases). This CDR3 spans 14 amino acids. Germline V gives CDR1 MNHEY, CDR2 SMNVEV (reference sequence). V shed 1 base and J shed 1 base, with 7 bases lying between them. CDR3 in amino acids: CASSLFGGQETQYF. CDR3 sequence (DNA): TGTGCCAGCAGTTTATTCGGGGGCCAAGAGACCCAGTACTTC.

This clone was seen once. The rearrangement uses TRBV4-2 and TRBJ2-3; perhaps TRBD1 as D (5 bases). V was trimmed by 2 bases and J by 0 bases, leaving 15 bases between them. Germline assignment: CDR1 LGHNA and CDR2 YNFKEQ. The CDR3 extends over 17 amino acids. This CDR3 reads CASSQRLGESSTDTQYF. CDR3 DNA sequence: TGTGCCAGCAGCCAACGCCTAGGGGAATCTAGCACAGATACGCAGTATTTT.

The chain joins TRBV6-1 to TRBJ2-7; possible D gene TRBD1, 8 bases. V shed 1 base and J shed 3 bases, with 22 bases lying between them. There are 18 residues in the CDR3. CDR1 and CDR2 (germline): MNHNS, SASEGT. The CDR3 bases are TGTGCCAGCAGTGAAGTTAACCCTAGACAGGGGAGGGTCTACGAGCAGTACTTC. It is translated as CASSEVNPRQGRVYEQYF.

This clone was counted only a few times. Distinct nucleotide sequences in the sample also encode this CDR3. The chain links TRBV18 to TRBJ2-7, with 10 bases matching TRBD1. The trim removed 0 bases at V and 4 bases at J, leaving 6 bases unmatched. The CDR3 is made up of 16 amino acids. Per the germline V gene, CDR1 is KGHSH and CDR2 is LQKENI. This CDR3 reads CASSPPGTGALYEQYF. CDR3 in DNA: TGTGCCAGCTCACCACCTGGGACAGGGGCCCTTTACGAGCAGTACTTC.